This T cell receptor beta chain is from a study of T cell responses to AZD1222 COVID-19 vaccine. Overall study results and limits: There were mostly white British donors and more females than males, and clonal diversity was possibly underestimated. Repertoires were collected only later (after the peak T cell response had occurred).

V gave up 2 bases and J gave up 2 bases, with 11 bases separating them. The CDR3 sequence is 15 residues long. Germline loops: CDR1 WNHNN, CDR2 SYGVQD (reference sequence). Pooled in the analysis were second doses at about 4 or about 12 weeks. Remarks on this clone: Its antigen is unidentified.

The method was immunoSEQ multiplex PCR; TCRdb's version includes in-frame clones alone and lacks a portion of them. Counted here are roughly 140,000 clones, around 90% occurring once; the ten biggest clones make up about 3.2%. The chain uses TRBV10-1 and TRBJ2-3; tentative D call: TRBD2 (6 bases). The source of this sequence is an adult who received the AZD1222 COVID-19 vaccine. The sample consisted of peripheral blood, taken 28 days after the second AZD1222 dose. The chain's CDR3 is CASSEGGLITDTQYF. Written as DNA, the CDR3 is TGCGCCAGCAGTGAGGGGGGACTCATCACAGATACGCAGTATTTT.